The rows below give T cell receptor beta chains drawn from one sample of a study of CD8+CD57+ T cells in acquired aplastic anemia. TCRdb passed the reads through MiXCR, listing each CDR3 protein once. The data show 200,000 to 300,000 distinct CDR3 sequences, with about 44% seen just once and 7.8% held by the top ten. The sequenced material came from sorted CD4+, CD8+, or CD8+CD57+ T cells (not recorded which) from PBMCs. The source of these receptors is a human donor with aplastic anemia. CDR3s leave out the opening cysteine and the closing phenylalanine or tryptophan. The order of the fields is D gene, V gene, J gene, CDR3 protein. A D gene is named only where the DNA matches it firmly.

d_gene: TRBD1
v_gene: TRBV10-3
j_gene: TRBJ2-7
CDR3aa: AISARGQGYEQY

d_gene: NA
v_gene: TRBV7-2
j_gene: TRBJ1-1
CDR3aa: ASSRALGLGTEAF

d_gene: NA
v_gene: TRBV13
j_gene: TRBJ2-7
CDR3aa: ASSLDGFYEQY

d_gene: TRBD2
v_gene: TRBV7-3
j_gene: TRBJ2-1
CDR3aa: ASSKLAGAPNEQF

d_gene: TRBD2
v_gene: TRBV7-8
j_gene: TRBJ2-3
CDR3aa: ASSPGLLLY

d_gene: NA
v_gene: TRBV29-1
j_gene: TRBJ1-2
CDR3aa: SYQRGLSLYGYT

d_gene: NA
v_gene: TRBV10-3
j_gene: TRBJ2-7
CDR3aa: AISESTYEQY

d_gene: TRBD2
v_gene: TRBV5-1
j_gene: TRBJ2-1
CDR3aa: VSSLGAGGPYSEQF

d_gene: NA
v_gene: TRBV9
j_gene: TRBJ2-6
CDR3aa: ASAGEGHNRANVLT

d_gene: NA
v_gene: TRBV10-3
j_gene: TRBJ2-6
CDR3aa: AINQGLMSGANVLT

d_gene: NA
v_gene: TRBV20-1
j_gene: TRBJ2-3
CDR3aa: SARDGNYTVASTDTQY

d_gene: TRBD1
v_gene: TRBV20-1
j_gene: TRBJ1-6
CDR3aa: SARETGRVSPLH

d_gene: NA
v_gene: TRBV5-6
j_gene: TRBJ2-6
CDR3aa: ASSLSGSGANVLT

d_gene: NA
v_gene: TRBV5-1
j_gene: TRBJ1-1
CDR3aa: ASSLDMRRRNTEAF

d_gene: TRBD2
v_gene: TRBV7-9
j_gene: TRBJ2-3
CDR3aa: ASSRTSGGTDTQY

d_gene: NA
v_gene: TRBV7-3
j_gene: TRBJ1-2
CDR3aa: ASSLNGNYGYT

d_gene: TRBD1
v_gene: TRBV7-6
j_gene: TRBJ1-6
CDR3aa: ASSPGQGSDSPLH

d_gene: NA
v_gene: TRBV6-2/TRBV6-3
j_gene: TRBJ1-5
CDR3aa: ASSLTETAQPQH

d_gene: TRBD2
v_gene: TRBV5-4
j_gene: TRBJ2-3
CDR3aa: ASSQWTSGGTDTQY

d_gene: TRBD1
v_gene: TRBV3-1
j_gene: TRBJ1-6
CDR3aa: ASSQVRQGTRHNSPLH

d_gene: TRBD1
v_gene: TRBV13
j_gene: TRBJ1-1
CDR3aa: ASSPQGATEAF

d_gene: TRBD2
v_gene: TRBV30
j_gene: TRBJ2-7
CDR3aa: AWAETSGTFYEQY

d_gene: TRBD1
v_gene: TRBV25-1
j_gene: TRBJ2-7
CDR3aa: ASSYKGAEGYEQY

d_gene: NA
v_gene: TRBV27
j_gene: TRBJ2-7
CDR3aa: ASRGEDGYEQY

d_gene: TRBD1
v_gene: TRBV5-1
j_gene: TRBJ1-2
CDR3aa: ASRNRGGYT

d_gene: TRBD1
v_gene: TRBV4-3
j_gene: TRBJ2-7
CDR3aa: ASSQDYRGTGGYEQY

d_gene: NA
v_gene: TRBV27
j_gene: TRBJ1-6
CDR3aa: ASSRGSSPLH

d_gene: NA
v_gene: TRBV7-8
j_gene: TRBJ2-7
CDR3aa: ASSHGTRTYEQY

d_gene: TRBD2
v_gene: TRBV7-2
j_gene: TRBJ2-3
CDR3aa: ASSLTSDDTQY

d_gene: NA
v_gene: TRBV9
j_gene: TRBJ1-1
CDR3aa: ASSDLLPGNTEAF

d_gene: TRBD1
v_gene: TRBV10-3
j_gene: TRBJ2-7
CDR3aa: AIRVQGGEQY

d_gene: NA
v_gene: TRBV5-8
j_gene: TRBJ2-7
CDR3aa: ASSSLLDEQY

d_gene: NA
v_gene: TRBV4-3
j_gene: TRBJ1-1
CDR3aa: ASSHELQGMNTEAF

d_gene: TRBD1
v_gene: TRBV5-1
j_gene: TRBJ1-6
CDR3aa: ASSPWRDRGSPLH

d_gene: NA
v_gene: TRBV9
j_gene: TRBJ2-7
CDR3aa: ASSVGTLGGYEQY

d_gene: NA
v_gene: TRBV7-8
j_gene: TRBJ2-1
CDR3aa: ASSEVHRDEQF

d_gene: NA
v_gene: TRBV12-3/TRBV12-4
j_gene: TRBJ1-1
CDR3aa: ASSLLGWETEAF

d_gene: NA
v_gene: TRBV6-1
j_gene: TRBJ1-5
CDR3aa: ASSDPLRFGSNQPQH

d_gene: TRBD2
v_gene: TRBV15
j_gene: TRBJ2-4
CDR3aa: ATSRDSGGSVIAKNIQY

d_gene: TRBD2
v_gene: TRBV7-3
j_gene: TRBJ2-1
CDR3aa: ASSPALGTSQGEQF

d_gene: NA
v_gene: TRBV7-9
j_gene: TRBJ2-1
CDR3aa: ASSSLTRGEQF

d_gene: NA
v_gene: TRBV28
j_gene: TRBJ1-6
CDR3aa: ASSLGRRYSPLH

d_gene: TRBD1
v_gene: TRBV5-1
j_gene: TRBJ1-4
CDR3aa: ASSLEGQGEKLF

d_gene: TRBD2
v_gene: TRBV12-3/TRBV12-4
j_gene: TRBJ2-7
CDR3aa: ASSTTTSGRSYEQY

d_gene: NA
v_gene: TRBV10-3
j_gene: TRBJ1-1
CDR3aa: ASSTGLRTEAF

d_gene: NA
v_gene: TRBV9
j_gene: TRBJ2-5
CDR3aa: ASSVGGGLETQY

d_gene: NA
v_gene: TRBV28
j_gene: TRBJ1-6
CDR3aa: ASSVFRDYPRRSPLH

d_gene: NA
v_gene: TRBV9
j_gene: TRBJ1-2
CDR3aa: ASSDRVRGYT

d_gene: NA
v_gene: TRBV7-9
j_gene: TRBJ1-2
CDR3aa: TSSYKGANYGYT

d_gene: NA
v_gene: TRBV7-9
j_gene: TRBJ1-1
CDR3aa: ASSLTTVGTEAF

d_gene: TRBD1
v_gene: TRBV14
j_gene: TRBJ2-1
CDR3aa: ASSQDPRAGGYNEQF

d_gene: TRBD2
v_gene: TRBV7-8
j_gene: TRBJ2-5
CDR3aa: ASSELAGVETQY

d_gene: NA
v_gene: TRBV25-1
j_gene: TRBJ2-2
CDR3aa: ARTPSANTGELF

d_gene: NA
v_gene: TRBV27
j_gene: TRBJ2-1
CDR3aa: ASSSSRSGNEQF